The rows below give T cell receptor beta chains drawn from one sample of a study of shared clonotypes between healthy human individuals. Sequenced by immunoSEQ multiplex PCR; TCRdb stores in-frame clones only, minus some. The sample yields about 1 million clones, about 75% seen once. Sequencing was carried out using memory CD4+ T cells sorted from blood. These receptors were collected from a man aged 18 to 35 in good health. The CDR3 runs from the conserved cysteine through the conserved F or W. Fields, in order: V gene, CDR3 length, J gene, D gene, clone size, CDR3 DNA, CDR3 protein. D genes are given only for firm matches. Size is stated for part of the rows, as once, few or many counts, or as a class when the clone is expanded.

V gene: TRBV11-2
CDR3 length: 15
J gene: TRBJ2-7
D gene: TRBD1
clone size: -
CDR3 DNA: TGTGCCAGCAGCTTAAAGACAGGGGGCGTCTACGAGCAGTACTTC
CDR3 protein: CASSLKTGGVYEQYF

V gene: TRBV19
CDR3 length: 14
J gene: TRBJ1-5
D gene: -
clone size: -
CDR3 DNA: TGTGCCAGTAGTATCAGGCAGGGTGATGGTCCCCAGCATTTT
CDR3 protein: CASSIRQGDGPQHF

V gene: TRBV19
CDR3 length: 14
J gene: TRBJ2-1
D gene: TRBD2
clone size: -
CDR3 DNA: TGTGCCAGTAGTAGCCAGCGGGAGTTGGATGAGCAGTTCTTC
CDR3 protein: CASSSQRELDEQFF

V gene: TRBV5-4
CDR3 length: 17
J gene: TRBJ2-6
D gene: -
clone size: -
CDR3 DNA: TGTGCCAGCAGCTTGGAGGTAGGGCTCTCTGGGGCCAACGTCCTGACTTTC
CDR3 protein: CASSLEVGLSGANVLTF

V gene: TRBV6-4
CDR3 length: 13
J gene: TRBJ2-4
D gene: TRBD1
clone size: -
CDR3 DNA: TGTGCCAGCAGTGGACAAGCAGGGGGCATTCAGTACTTC
CDR3 protein: CASSGQAGGIQYF

V gene: TRBV10-1
CDR3 length: 15
J gene: TRBJ2-2
D gene: -
clone size: -
CDR3 DNA: TGCGCCAGCAGTGACCAACATATGGGGAGTGGGGAGCTGTTTTTT
CDR3 protein: CASSDQHMGSGELFF

V gene: TRBV30
CDR3 length: 14
J gene: TRBJ2-7
D gene: -
clone size: -
CDR3 DNA: TGTGCCTGGAGTGTACCCCCGGTACGGAACGAGCAGTACTTC
CDR3 protein: CAWSVPPVRNEQYF

V gene: TRBV5-1
CDR3 length: 15
J gene: TRBJ2-1
D gene: -
clone size: -
CDR3 DNA: TGCGCCAGCAGCTTGGTTAGGATAGCGGCAAATGAGCAGTTCTTC
CDR3 protein: CASSLVRIAANEQFF

V gene: TRBV6-6
CDR3 length: 11
J gene: TRBJ2-7
D gene: -
clone size: -
CDR3 DNA: TGTGCCACCTCCCCCGGGTACGAGCAGTACTTC
CDR3 protein: CATSPGYEQYF

V gene: TRBV6-5
CDR3 length: 14
J gene: TRBJ2-2
D gene: -
clone size: -
CDR3 DNA: TGTGCCAGGAGAGGAGGTCGGTGGGCCGGGGAGCTGTTTTTT
CDR3 protein: CARRGGRWAGELFF

V gene: TRBV6-6
CDR3 length: 14
J gene: TRBJ2-7
D gene: -
clone size: once
CDR3 DNA: TGTGCCAGCAGTTACCCAACAGGGAGTTACGAGCAGTACTTC
CDR3 protein: CASSYPTGSYEQYF

V gene: TRBV5-6
CDR3 length: 16
J gene: TRBJ2-1
D gene: -
clone size: -
CDR3 DNA: TGTGCCAGCAGCTTGGTATTGCAAAGCTCCTACAATGAGCAGTTCTTC
CDR3 protein: CASSLVLQSSYNEQFF

V gene: TRBV9
CDR3 length: 15
J gene: TRBJ1-5
D gene: -
clone size: once
CDR3 DNA: TGTGCCAGCAGCCCGCGCGAGGGGACCGCTAACCCCCAGCATTTT
CDR3 protein: CASSPREGTANPQHF

V gene: TRBV4-2
CDR3 length: 16
J gene: TRBJ1-5
D gene: TRBD1
clone size: -
CDR3 DNA: TGTGCCAGCAGCCAAGGAATGGAGGGGGCAGGACAGCCCCAGCATTTT
CDR3 protein: CASSQGMEGAGQPQHF

V gene: TRBV7-2
CDR3 length: 14
J gene: TRBJ1-1
D gene: TRBD1
clone size: -
CDR3 DNA: TGTGCCAGCAGCGGAGGGACAGCGAACACTGAAGCTTTCTTT
CDR3 protein: CASSGGTANTEAFF

V gene: TRBV7-9
CDR3 length: 15
J gene: TRBJ2-7
D gene: -
clone size: -
CDR3 DNA: TGTGCCAGCAGTCTCGGACCAACCCCACCCTACGAGCAGTACTTC
CDR3 protein: CASSLGPTPPYEQYF

V gene: TRBV5-1
CDR3 length: 16
J gene: TRBJ2-3
D gene: -
clone size: few
CDR3 DNA: TGCGCCAGCAGCTTGGGCCAGGGTTTTAATACAGATACGCAGTATTTT
CDR3 protein: CASSLGQGFNTDTQYF